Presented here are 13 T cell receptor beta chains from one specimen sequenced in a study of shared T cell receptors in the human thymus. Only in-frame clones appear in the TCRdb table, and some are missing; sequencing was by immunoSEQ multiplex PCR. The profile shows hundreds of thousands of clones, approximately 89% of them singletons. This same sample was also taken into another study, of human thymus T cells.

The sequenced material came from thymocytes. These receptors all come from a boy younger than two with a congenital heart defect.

The CDR3 protein is CASSPIPGLAGEQYF. For the CDR3, the DNA is TGTGCCAGTTCCCCTATACCGGGACTAGCGGGAGAGCAGTACTTC. The chain has TRBV14 and TRBJ2-7, with 13 bases fitting TRBD2. The germline V gene has CDR1 SGHDN and CDR2 FVKESK. With 9 bases clipped from V and 7 bases from J, the junction kept 12 bases outside the gene matches. The length of the CDR3 is 15 residues.

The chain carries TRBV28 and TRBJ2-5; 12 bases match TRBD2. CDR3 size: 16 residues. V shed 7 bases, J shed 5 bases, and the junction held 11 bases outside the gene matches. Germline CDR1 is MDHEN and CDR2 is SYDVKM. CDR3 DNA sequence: TGTGCCAGCACGAGCCTCGGGACTAGCGGGTTGGAGACCCAGTACTTC. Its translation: CASTSLGTSGLETQYF.

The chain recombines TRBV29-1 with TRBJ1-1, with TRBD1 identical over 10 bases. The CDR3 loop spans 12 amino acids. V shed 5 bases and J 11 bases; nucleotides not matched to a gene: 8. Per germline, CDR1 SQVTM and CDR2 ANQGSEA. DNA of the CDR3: TGCAGCGTTTTGCGACAGGGGGCGATGGCTTTCTTT. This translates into CSVLRQGAMAFF.

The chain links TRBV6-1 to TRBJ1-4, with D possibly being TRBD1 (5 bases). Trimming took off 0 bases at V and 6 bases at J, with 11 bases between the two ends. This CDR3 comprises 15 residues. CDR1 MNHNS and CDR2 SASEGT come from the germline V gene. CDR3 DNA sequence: TGTGCCAGCAGTGAAGCAGGAGGGGCTGATGAAAAACTGTTTTTT. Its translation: CASSEAGGADEKLFF.

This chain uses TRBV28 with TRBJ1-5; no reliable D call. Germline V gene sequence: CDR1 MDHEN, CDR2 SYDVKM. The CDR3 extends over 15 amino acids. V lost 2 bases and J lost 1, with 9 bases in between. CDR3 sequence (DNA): TGTGCCAGCAGTTTAGAGGGAGGGAGCAATCAGCCCCAGCATTTT. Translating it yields CASSLEGGSNQPQHF.

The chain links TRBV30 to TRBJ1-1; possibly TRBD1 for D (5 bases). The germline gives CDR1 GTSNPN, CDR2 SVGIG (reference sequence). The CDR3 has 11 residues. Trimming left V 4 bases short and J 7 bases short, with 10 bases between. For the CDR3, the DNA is TGTGCCTGGAAATCCGGGGGTGAAGCTTTCTTT. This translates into CAWKSGGEAFF.

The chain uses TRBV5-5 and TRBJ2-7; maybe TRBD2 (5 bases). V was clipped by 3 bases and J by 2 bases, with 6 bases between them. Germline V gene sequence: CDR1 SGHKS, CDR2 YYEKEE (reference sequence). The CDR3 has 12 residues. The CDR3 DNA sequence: TGTGCCAGCAGCTCCGGGACCTACGAGCAGTACTTC. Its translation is CASSSGTYEQYF.

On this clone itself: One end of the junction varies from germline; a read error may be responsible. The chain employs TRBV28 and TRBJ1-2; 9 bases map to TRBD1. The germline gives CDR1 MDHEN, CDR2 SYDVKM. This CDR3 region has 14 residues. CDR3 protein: CASLKRTGEGGYPF. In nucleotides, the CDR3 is TGTGCCAGCTTGAAGCGGACAGGGGAGGGTGGCTACCCCTTC.

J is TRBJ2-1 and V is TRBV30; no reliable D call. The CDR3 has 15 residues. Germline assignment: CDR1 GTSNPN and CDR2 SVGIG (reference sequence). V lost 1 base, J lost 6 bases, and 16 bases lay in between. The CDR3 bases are TGTGCCTGGAGTGATACTGTTTCTGATCGCAATGAGCAGTTCTTC. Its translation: CAWSDTVSDRNEQFF.

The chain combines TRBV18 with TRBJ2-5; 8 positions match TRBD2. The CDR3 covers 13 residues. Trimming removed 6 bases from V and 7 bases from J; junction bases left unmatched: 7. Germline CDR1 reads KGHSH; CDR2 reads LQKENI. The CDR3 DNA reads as TGTGCCAGCTCGCGCGGGAGGACATGGACCCAGTACTTC. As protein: CASSRGRTWTQYF.

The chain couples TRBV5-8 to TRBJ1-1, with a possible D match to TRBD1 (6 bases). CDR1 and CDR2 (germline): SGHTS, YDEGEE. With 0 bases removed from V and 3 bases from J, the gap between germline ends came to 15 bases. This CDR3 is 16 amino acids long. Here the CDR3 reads CASSLVWGPADTEAFF. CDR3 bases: TGTGCCAGCAGCTTGGTCTGGGGGCCCGCGGACACTGAAGCTTTCTTT.

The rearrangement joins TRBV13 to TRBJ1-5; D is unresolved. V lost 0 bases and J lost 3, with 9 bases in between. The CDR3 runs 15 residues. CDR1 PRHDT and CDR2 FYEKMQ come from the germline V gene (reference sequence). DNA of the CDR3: TGTGCCAGCAGCTTAGGAGCCGGGGACAATCAGCCCCAGCATTTT. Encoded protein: CASSLGAGDNQPQHF. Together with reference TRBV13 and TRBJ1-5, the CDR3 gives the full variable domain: AAGVIQSPRHLIKEKRETATLKCYPIPRHDTVYWYQQGPGQDPQFLISFYEKMQSDKGSIPDRFSAQQFSDYHSELNMSSLELGDSALYFCASSLGAGDNQPQHFGDGTRLSIL.

The CDR3 is CAWSGAENTEAFF. In nucleotides, the CDR3 is TGTGCCTGGAGTGGGGCAGAGAACACTGAAGCTTTCTTT. J is TRBJ1-1 and V is TRBV30; D unclear. Germline V gene sequence: CDR1 GTSNPN, CDR2 SVGIG (reference sequence). Trimming cost V 1 base and J 1 base, with 7 bases left between them. The CDR3 extends over 13 amino acids.